Presented here are 25 T cell receptor beta chains from one specimen sequenced in a study of T-cell reconstitution after alpha-beta-depleted transplantation in children. Unique molecular identifiers were used to barcode this TCRbeta library. TCRdb called the PCR reads again in MiXCR, with one record for every CDR3 protein. Of about 600,000 distinct CDR3 sequences in the sample, roughly a tenth are singletons; the top ten hold 3.5% to 5%. This material consisted of PBMCs from the stem cell graft donor, taken from the stem cell graft. The origin of the receptors is a human donor who donated a stem cell graft to a child with acute myeloid leukemia.

This clonotype has more than one count but fewer than ten. The genes are TRBV7-9 and TRBJ1-3, with 7 bases lining up with TRBD1. Germline V gives CDR1 SEHNR, CDR2 FQNEAQ (reference sequence). This CDR3 is built from 13 residues. V shed 8 bases, J shed 4 bases, and the junction held 5 bases outside the gene matches. CDR3 nucleotide sequence: TGTGCCAGCGGACAGGTTGGAGGAAACACCATATATTTT. Translation: CASGQVGGNTIYF.

The rearrangement uses TRBV20-1 and TRBJ2-4, with 16 bases aligning to TRBD2. V trimming: 6 bases; J trimming: 3 bases; junction bases outside the gene matches: 5. The CDR3 sequence is 16 residues long. From germline, CDR1 is DFQATT and CDR2 SNEGSKA (reference sequence). The CDR3 reads CSATGTSGRDKNIQYF. CDR3 in DNA: TGCAGTGCAACCGGGACTAGCGGGAGGGACAAAAACATTCAGTACTTC.

The chain employs TRBV20-1 and TRBJ2-7, with a possible D match to TRBD1 (6 bases). Germline V gives CDR1 DFQATT, CDR2 SNEGSKA (reference sequence). The CDR3 is made up of 14 amino acids. Deletions cut 1 base from V and 0 bases from J, with 10 bases between. CDR3: CSARVQGSSYEQYF. The CDR3 DNA reads TGCAGTGCTAGAGTCCAGGGGAGCTCCTACGAGCAGTACTTC.

This chain uses TRBV21-1 with TRBJ1-5. TRBV21-1 is marked as a pseudogene. The CDR3 contains 17 residues. The CDR3 here is CASSSFGTPYSNQPQHF. The CDR3 DNA follows: TGTGCCAGCAGCTCCTTCGGAACACCTTATAGCAATCAGCCCCAGCATTTT.

In its sample, this clonotype was seen many times. V is TRBV29-1 and J is TRBJ2-1; 7 bases are a match to TRBD1. The CDR3 loop spans 12 amino acids. The junction had 3 bases not matched to a gene; V was cut back by 3 bases and J by 7 bases. Germline V gene lookup returns CDR1 SQVTM and CDR2 ANQGSEA. This CDR3 reads CSVEGRGNEQFF. In DNA, the CDR3 is TGCAGCGTTGAGGGCAGGGGGAATGAGCAGTTCTTC.

This clonotype was seen ten or more times. The V gene is TRBV29-1, the J gene TRBJ2-5, with a weak D call TRBD2 (6 bases). V lost 0 bases, J lost 2 bases, and 13 bases lay in between. CDR1 is SQVTM and CDR2 is ANQGSEA in the germline V gene. The CDR3 has 15 residues. The CDR3 nucleotides are TGCAGCGTTGAAGATCCTCTTGGGGGGCAAGAGACCCAGTACTTC. Protein product: CSVEDPLGGQETQYF.

This clonotype came up many times. V usage is TRBV5-1 and J usage is TRBJ2-7, with 13 bases lining up with TRBD2. V was clipped by 7 bases and J by 0 bases; unmatched bases: 10. Germline CDR1 reads SGHRS; CDR2 reads YFSETQ. The CDR3 is 17 amino acids. The CDR3 spells CASGPGLAGVGSYEQYF. The CDR3, as DNA: TGCGCCAGCGGACCTGGACTAGCGGGAGTAGGCTCCTACGAGCAGTACTTC. Filled out from reference TRBV5-1 and TRBJ2-7, the complete variable domain reads KAGVTQTPRYLIKTRGQQVTLSCSPISGHRSVSWYQQTPGQGLQFLFEYFSETQRNKGNFPGRFSGRQFSNSRSEMNVSTLELGDSALYLCASGPGLAGVGSYEQYFGPGTRLTVT.

The table lists this clonotype with many counts. The CDR3: CSARESGIPRGYTF. The CDR3 region has the DNA TGCAGTGCTAGAGAGTCCGGGATACCGAGAGGCTACACCTTC. This rearrangement joins TRBV20-1 to TRBJ1-2; D unclear. Germline assignment: CDR1 DFQATT and CDR2 SNEGSKA (reference sequence). CDR3 length equals 14 residues. Trimming took 0 bases from V and 8 from J, leaving 16 bases between them.

The V call is TRBV5-1, the J call TRBJ1-1; D unclear. Trimming cost V 7 bases and J 1 base, with 11 bases left between them. The CDR3 loop spans 13 amino acids. CDR1 is SGHRS, CDR2 YFSETQ, per germline. The CDR3 sequence: CASEEGSNTEAFF. The CDR3 DNA follows: TGCGCCAGCGAGGAGGGTTCGAACACTGAAGCTTTCTTT.

This clonotype was observed a handful of times. The chain joins TRBV20-1 to TRBJ2-1; 9 nucleotides align to TRBD2. The V segment lost 1 base and the J segment 4 bases; nucleotides outside the gene matches: 8. CDR1 is DFQATT, CDR2 SNEGSKA, per germline (reference sequence). CDR3 length: 16 residues. CDR3 DNA: TGCAGTGCTAGAGTTTCCGGACTAGCGATTTACAATGAGCAGTTCTTC. Amino acids: CSARVSGLAIYNEQFF.

This clonotype was observed at least ten times. The chain joins TRBV3-1 to TRBJ2-3; D gene unclear. The V gene lost 3 bases and the J gene lost 6 bases, with 4 bases spanning the gap. The CDR3 runs 11 residues. Germline CDR1 LGHDT, CDR2 YNNKEL (reference sequence). The chain's CDR3 is CASSHMDTQYF. CDR3 DNA: TGTGCCAGCAGCCACATGGATACGCAGTATTTT.

V usage is TRBV7-8 and J usage is TRBJ2-2; D may correspond to TRBD1 or TRBD2 (5 bases each). This CDR3 has 15 amino acids. Germline loops: CDR1 SGHVS, CDR2 FQNEAQ. Trimming left V 1 base short and J 7 bases short, with 13 bases between. The CDR3 here is CASSLVGRMGGELFF. In DNA, the CDR3 is TGTGCCAGCAGCTTAGTGGGACGGATGGGCGGGGAGCTGTTTTTT.

This clonotype came up a few times. The chain recombines TRBV7-8 with TRBJ2-7; D might be TRBD1 (6 bases). V was pared by 1 base and J by 6 bases, with 13 bases between. Germline-derived CDR1 and CDR2 are SGHVS and FQNEAQ. The CDR3 runs to 14 residues. The CDR3 sequence: CASSLGHRVGEQYF. The CDR3 DNA sequence: TGTGCCAGCAGCTTAGGGCACAGGGTGGGCGAGCAGTACTTC.

This clonotype has only a few counts. This chain uses TRBV20-1 with TRBJ2-3; D perhaps matches TRBD2 (6 bases). Germline CDR1 and CDR2: DFQATT and SNEGSKA (reference sequence). The CDR3 is 17 residues long. Trimming shortened V by 3 bases and J by 2 bases, and 21 bases separated the two germline ends. The CDR3 spells CSASTGTPRFNTDTQYF. CDR3 nucleotides: TGCAGTGCTAGTACCGGGACTCCCAGATTCAACACAGATACGCAGTATTTT.

This clonotype has ten or more counts. The rearrangement links TRBV20-1 to TRBJ2-7; the match to TRBD2 covers 10 bases. The CDR3 runs 17 residues. Germline-derived CDR1 and CDR2 are DFQATT and SNEGSKA (reference sequence). With V trimmed by 1 base and J by 2 bases, 11 bases remained unmatched. The CDR3 region has the DNA TGCAGTGCTAGAGCCCAACCCAGAGCGGGAGGGACCTACGAGCAGTACTTC. Protein product: CSARAQPRAGGTYEQYF.

V usage is TRBV29-1 and J usage is TRBJ2-1; D remains ambiguous. CDR3 length: 13 amino acids. Germline values: CDR1 SQVTM, CDR2 ANQGSEA. The germline V and J ends were trimmed by 3 bases and 7 bases, with 13 bases remaining between them. The CDR3: CSVDLSLGNEQFF. In nucleotides, the CDR3 is TGCAGCGTTGATCTGAGCCTCGGTAATGAGCAGTTCTTC.

A few counts support this clonotype. J is TRBJ2-1 and V is TRBV7-2, with 8 bases that match TRBD2. The CDR3 totals 17 residues. Germline CDR1 and CDR2: SGHTA and FQGNSA. V dropped 5 bases and J dropped 9; count of bases not matched to a gene: 18. The DNA for the CDR3 is TGTGCCAGCAGCAGTCTCCCCTCGGGACTAGAATTGGGTGAGCAGTTCTTC. It yields the protein CASSSLPSGLELGEQFF.

This clonotype was seen at least ten times. The chain's CDR3 is CSAIPHGAYEQYF. Written as DNA, the CDR3 is TGCAGTGCTATCCCCCACGGGGCTTACGAGCAGTACTTC. V and J are TRBV20-1 and TRBJ2-7; D tentatively reads TRBD1 or TRBD2 (5 bases each). This CDR3 is 13 amino acids long. V was pared by 4 bases and J by 4 bases, with 14 bases between. Germline CDR1 reads DFQATT; CDR2 reads SNEGSKA (reference sequence).

The rearrangement links TRBV5-1 to TRBJ2-3, with no clear D. Germline assignment: CDR1 SGHRS and CDR2 YFSETQ. The V end was cut by 4 bases, the J end by 6 bases, with 18 bases between. This CDR3 contains 15 residues. DNA for the CDR3: TGCGCCAGCAGCCCCGAGGATTGGTGGCCGGATACGCAGTATTTT. Its translation: CASSPEDWWPDTQYF.

The V and J genes are TRBV27 and TRBJ2-7; TRBD2 might be the D (6 bases). V was shortened by 5 bases and J by 4 bases, with 18 bases between the two germline ends. CDR1 is MNHEY and CDR2 is SMNVEV in the germline V gene (reference sequence). The CDR3 covers 15 residues. The CDR3, as DNA: TGTGCCAGCAGTCCAAGAGCAGGACTACTTTACGAGCAGTACTTC. Translated: CASSPRAGLLYEQYF.

This clonotype has only a few counts. The rearrangement links TRBV12-3 or TRBV12-4 to TRBJ2-7; perhaps TRBD2 as D (6 bases). Between the trimmed V and J ends, which lost 5 bases and 2 bases, there was a span of 13 bases. The CDR3 is 14 amino acids. CDR3 sequence reads: CASSPRGFPYEQYF. The CDR3 nucleotides are TGTGCCAGCAGTCCCCGGGGGTTCCCCTACGAGCAGTACTTC.

This clonotype was seen a few times. The CDR3 is CASSLAGTGSREQYF. As DNA, the CDR3 is TGCGCCAGCAGCTTGGCCGGGACTGGGTCGCGCGAGCAGTACTTC. The chain employs TRBV5-1 and TRBJ2-7, with D maybe TRBD2 (6 bases). CDR1 and CDR2 from the germline V gene are SGHRS and YFSETQ. Trimming took 0 bases from V and 6 from J, leaving 16 bases between them. The CDR3 has 15 residues.

In this sample, this clonotype turned up many times. This chain uses TRBV10-3 with TRBJ2-3; no definite D call. The germline V gene encodes CDR1 ENHRY and CDR2 SYGVKD. The CDR3 spans 12 residues. V lost 0 bases and J lost 5, with 3 bases in between. This chain's CDR3 is CAISESRDTQYF. The CDR3 DNA follows: TGTGCCATCAGTGAGTCTCGAGATACGCAGTATTTT.

Many counts were recorded for this clonotype. V usage is TRBV6-2 or TRBV6-3 and J usage is TRBJ2-1, with TRBD2 identical over 9 bases. Germline V gives CDR1 MNHEY, CDR2 SVGEGT. CDR3 length equals 15 residues. J was trimmed by 5 bases and V by 6 bases; bases with no gene match: 8. In DNA, the CDR3 is TGTGCCAGCAGAGTTGCCGGACTAGCGAACAATGAGCAGTTCTTC. Translating it yields CASRVAGLANNEQFF.

This clonotype was counted a few times. The chain employs TRBV9 and TRBJ1-1; TRBD1 matches at 7 bases. The CDR3 is 17 amino acids. CDR1 and CDR2 from the germline V gene are SGDLS and YYNGEE. V lost 0 bases, J lost 0 bases, and 8 bases stayed unmatched. The CDR3 DNA sequence: TGTGCCAGCAGCGTAGATCGGGACAGCCGATTGAACACTGAAGCTTTCTTT. It yields the protein CASSVDRDSRLNTEAFF.